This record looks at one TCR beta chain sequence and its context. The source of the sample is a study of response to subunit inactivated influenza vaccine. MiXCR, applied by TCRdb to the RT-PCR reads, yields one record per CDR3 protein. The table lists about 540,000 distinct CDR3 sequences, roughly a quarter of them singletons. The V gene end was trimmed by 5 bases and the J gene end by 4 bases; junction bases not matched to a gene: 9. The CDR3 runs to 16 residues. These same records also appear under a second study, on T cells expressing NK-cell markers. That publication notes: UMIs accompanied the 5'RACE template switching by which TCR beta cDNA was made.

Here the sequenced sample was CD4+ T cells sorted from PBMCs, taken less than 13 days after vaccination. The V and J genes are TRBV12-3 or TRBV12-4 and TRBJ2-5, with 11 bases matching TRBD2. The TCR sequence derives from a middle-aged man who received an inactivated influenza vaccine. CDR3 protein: CASSKTTGLAAETQYF. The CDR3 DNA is TGTGCCAGCAGTAAAACGACGGGACTAGCGGCAGAGACCCAGTACTTC.